The 7 T cell receptor beta chains below were found in one sample sequenced in a study of blood T cell repertoires in COVID-19. TCRdb's copy holds only in-frame clones and misses some; the assay was immunoSEQ multiplex PCR. The sample consists of roughly 190,000 clones, roughly 84% of them appearing once. The specimen sequenced was peripheral blood. Receptors originate from a human donor with acute or convalescent COVID-19. The donor label of this sample is uncertain.

The rearrangement uses TRBV9 and TRBJ2-5, with 7 positions matching TRBD1. V gave up 4 bases and J gave up 5 bases; unmatched junction bases: 14. The germline V gene encodes CDR1 SGDLS and CDR2 YYNGEE. The CDR3 runs to 16 residues. CDR3 DNA: TGTGCCAGCAGCCCCCCGGGACAGAGAGGGCTCGAGACCCAGTACTTC. Translation: CASSPPGQRGLETQYF.

The rearrangement links TRBV5-1 to TRBJ1-4; D possibly corresponds to TRBD1 (5 bases). The CDR3 is 14 residues long. Trimming stripped 0 bases from V and 6 bases from J, with 9 bases between. Germline V lookup: CDR1 SGHRS, CDR2 YFSETQ. CDR3 sequence (DNA): TGCGCCAGCAGCTTGGGGACGGGGGATGAAAAACTGTTTTTT. This sequence encodes CASSLGTGDEKLFF.

This clone has a single count. The chain is built from TRBV3-1 (or the pseudogene TRBV3-2) and TRBJ1-5; D not certain. Germline CDR1 reads LGHDT; CDR2 reads YNNKEL (reference sequence). V was shortened by 0 bases and J by 0 bases, with 12 bases between the two germline ends. CDR3 size: 17 residues. The chain's CDR3 is CASSQESGRDSNQPQHF. The CDR3, as DNA: TGTGCCAGCAGCCAAGAGTCAGGACGGGATAGCAATCAGCCCCAGCATTTT.

The gene calls are TRBV5-1 and TRBJ2-3; the match to TRBD2 covers 10 bases. Germline V CDR1 and CDR2: SGHRS, YFSETQ. The CDR3 consists of 15 residues. With 2 bases clipped from V and 3 bases from J, the junction kept 3 bases outside the gene matches. CDR3 DNA: TGCGCCAGCAGCTTAACTAGCGGGACGACAGATACGCAGTATTTT. This sequence encodes CASSLTSGTTDTQYF.

This clone occurred a few times. The V gene is TRBV7-2, the J gene TRBJ2-5; unclear D gene. Germline CDR1 reads SGHTA; CDR2 reads FQGNSA. CDR3 length: 13 residues. The V end lost 1 base, the J end lost 5 bases, and 8 bases lay between the germline ends. The CDR3 spells CASSLGPRETQYF. CDR3 bases: TGTGCCAGCAGCTTAGGACCGAGGGAGACCCAGTACTTC.

V is TRBV5-6 and J is TRBJ1-1; 11 bases match TRBD1. In germline, CDR1 is SGHDT, CDR2 YYEEEE. With 2 bases clipped from V and 7 bases from J, the junction kept 10 bases outside the gene matches. This CDR3 spans 16 amino acids. CDR3 bases: TGTGCCAGCAGCTTCGCCGGGACAGGGGGGTGGGATGAAGCTTTCTTT. Translation gives CASSFAGTGGWDEAFF.

The CDR3 sequence is CASSGLGSNNEQFF. The CDR3 coding sequence is TGTGCCAGCAGTGGACTTGGGTCCAACAATGAGCAGTTCTTC. J is TRBJ2-1 and V is TRBV2; D ambiguous. CDR1 and CDR2 (germline): SNHLY, FYNNEI. V lost 4 bases and J lost 5, with 12 bases in between. The CDR3 runs to 14 residues.